One sample yielded the 13 T cell receptor beta chains listed below, sequenced in a study of blood T cell repertoires in COVID-19. Libraries were prepared by immunoSEQ multiplex PCR; TCRdb keeps only in-frame clonotypes and omits some of them. This table holds approximately 74,000 clones, 60% to 80% found once. Sequenced input: peripheral blood. The receptors were sampled from a human donor in a cohort sampled during active COVID-19.

The chain links TRBV6-5 to TRBJ2-7; D might be TRBD1 (5 bases). Per the germline V gene, CDR1 is MNHEY and CDR2 is SVGAGI. V lost 0 bases, J lost 4 bases, and 10 bases lay in between. The CDR3 consists of 14 residues. Written as DNA, the CDR3 is TGTGCCAGCAGTTACTCTGGGGCAATATACGAGCAGTACTTC. This codes for CASSYSGAIYEQYF.

This clone appeared a few times. The rearrangement uses TRBV6-1 and TRBJ2-1, with a weak D call TRBD1 (5 bases). Germline assignment: CDR1 MNHNS and CDR2 SASEGT. The V and J ends lost 2 bases and 7 bases respectively, with 15 bases between them. This CDR3 is 15 amino acids long. The CDR3, as DNA: TGTGCCAGCAGTGAAAATTCGGAAGGGGCGAATGAGCAGTTCTTC. Its translation is CASSENSEGANEQFF.

This chain joins TRBV3-1 (or the pseudogene TRBV3-2) and TRBJ2-3; TRBD1 matches at 8 bases. This CDR3 is built from 14 residues. Per the germline V gene, CDR1 is LGHDT and CDR2 is YNNKEL (reference sequence). V shed 4 bases and J 6 bases; nucleotides not matched to a gene: 6. The chain's CDR3 is CASSLRTGWDTQYF. In DNA, the CDR3 is TGTGCCAGCAGCCTGCGGACAGGGTGGGATACGCAGTATTTT.

The genes are TRBV5-1 and TRBJ1-1; D ambiguous. Trimming took off 2 bases at V and 1 base at J, with 9 bases between the two ends. CDR3 length: 14 amino acids. The germline V gene has CDR1 SGHRS and CDR2 YFSETQ. The CDR3: CASSFIQANTEAFF. The CDR3 bases are TGCGCCAGCAGCTTCATCCAGGCGAACACTGAAGCTTTCTTT.

A note on this clone: At one end, the junction sequence differs from germline, possibly due to a read error. The rearrangement links TRBV4-1 to TRBJ1-2, with 9 bases fitting TRBD1. The CDR3 runs to 15 residues. The V gene's germline CDR1 is MGHRA and CDR2 YSYEKL. The CDR3 is CASSQDKGTRQGGDF. The CDR3 coding sequence is TGCGCCAGCAGCCAGGACAAGGGGACCCGACAGGGGGGAGACTTC.

The rearrangement uses TRBV28 and TRBJ2-4; D not certain. CDR3 size: 15 residues. The germline V and J ends were trimmed by 2 bases and 0 bases, with 8 bases remaining between them. Germline loops: CDR1 MDHEN, CDR2 SYDVKM. The CDR3 here is CASSLLTGAKNIQYF. CDR3 nucleotides: TGTGCCAGCAGTTTACTCACGGGAGCCAAAAACATTCAGTACTTC.

The V gene is TRBV9, the J gene TRBJ2-2; TRBD1 matches at 8 bases. The V gene's germline CDR1 is SGDLS and CDR2 YYNGEE. The CDR3 extends over 14 amino acids. The junction had 1 base not matched to a gene; V was cut back by 5 bases and J by 1 base. Written as DNA, the CDR3 is TGTGCCAGCAGAACAGGGGGGAACACCGGGGAGCTGTTTTTT. Translating gives CASRTGGNTGELFF.

V and J are TRBV2 and TRBJ2-7; 7 positions match TRBD1. J was trimmed by 7 bases and V by 4 bases; bases with no gene match: 4. CDR3 length: 12 amino acids. Germline CDR1 is SNHLY and CDR2 is FYNNEI. Here the CDR3 reads CASSGQGWEQYF. The CDR3 region has the DNA TGTGCCAGCAGTGGACAGGGATGGGAGCAGTACTTC.

The rearrangement links TRBV6-6 to TRBJ2-1, with 11 bases fitting TRBD2. V dropped 2 bases and J dropped 9; count of bases not matched to a gene: 9. Germline values: CDR1 MNHNY, CDR2 SVGAGI (reference sequence). This CDR3 region has 16 residues. The CDR3 DNA is TGTGCCAGCAGTTACCTAGCGGGGGGAAGGGACAGTGAGCAGTTCTTC. This codes for CASSYLAGGRDSEQFF.

This clone has a single count. The rearrangement uses TRBV5-4 and TRBJ2-7; D is perhaps TRBD2 (7 bases). The V gene lost 4 bases and the J gene lost 3 bases, with 14 bases spanning the gap. The germline gives CDR1 SGHNT, CDR2 YYREEE (reference sequence). The CDR3 runs 14 residues. DNA of the CDR3: TGTGCCAGCAGCCCGGGGGGCGCGATCTACGAGCAGTACTTC. Translated, it gives CASSPGGAIYEQYF.

This clone was seen a few times. The genes are TRBV19 and TRBJ1-1, with 8 positions matching TRBD1. With 7 bases clipped from V and 0 bases from J, the junction kept 4 bases outside the gene matches. The CDR3 totals 14 residues. The V gene's germline CDR1 is LNHDA and CDR2 SQIVND (reference sequence). The CDR3 here is CASTRTGMNTEAFF. DNA of the CDR3: TGTGCCAGTACCAGGACAGGGATGAACACTGAAGCTTTCTTT.

The chain joins TRBV3-1 (or the pseudogene TRBV3-2) to TRBJ2-7; D is perhaps TRBD1 (5 bases). Trimming left V 0 bases short and J 2 bases short, with 17 bases between. CDR1 LGHDT and CDR2 YNNKEL come from the germline V gene (reference sequence). This CDR3 region has 17 residues. The DNA of the CDR3 is TGTGCCAGCAGCCAAGAAGGGATAGGGGTCGGCGCCTACGAGCAGTACTTC. Translating gives CASSQEGIGVGAYEQYF.

This rearrangement joins TRBV6-6 to TRBJ2-7; D possibly corresponds to TRBD1 (6 bases). CDR3 size: 12 residues. The V gene lost 6 bases and the J gene lost 4 bases, with 10 bases spanning the gap. The V gene's germline CDR1 is MNHNY and CDR2 SVGAGI (reference sequence). The chain's CDR3 is CASRGAEYEQYF. CDR3 nucleotide sequence: TGTGCCAGCAGGGGGGCCGAGTACGAGCAGTACTTC.